Presented here are 14 T cell receptor beta chains from one specimen sequenced in a study of Tregs in tolerant kidney transplant recipients. The protocol was immunoSEQ multiplex PCR, while the TCRdb copy is restricted to in-frame clones and leaves out a portion. This table holds approximately 60,000 clones, more than 70% found once. Recipients received nonmyeloablative bone marrow transplants from related graft donors, with transient mixed chimerism. This specimen was CD4+ T cells from blood (PBMCs), taken 6 months after the transplant. These receptor sequences come from a human patient who received a combined kidney and bone marrow transplant. The T cells may come from the graft donor.

V is TRBV7-9 and J is TRBJ1-4; D may be TRBD1 (6 bases). CDR3 length equals 17 residues. Germline CDR1 is SEHNR and CDR2 is FQNEAQ (reference sequence). V shed 0 bases and J shed 2 bases, with 13 bases lying between them. As DNA, the CDR3 is TGTGCCAGCAGCTTAGCGCCGACAGGTGGTACTAATGAAAAACTGTTTTTT. Translating it yields CASSLAPTGGTNEKLFF.

The rearrangement links TRBV19 to TRBJ1-1; the match to TRBD1 covers 12 bases. The CDR3 covers 16 residues. J lost 7 bases, V lost 4 bases, and 10 bases had no gene match. Germline V gene lookup returns CDR1 LNHDA and CDR2 SQIVND (reference sequence). For the CDR3, the DNA is TGTGCCAGTAGTAAGGGGCAGGGACAGGGGGCTGTTGAAGCTTTCTTT. Its protein product is CASSKGQGQGAVEAFF.

This chain uses TRBV11-3 with TRBJ2-2; no clear D gene. This CDR3 is 16 amino acids long. Trimming pared 1 base from V and 4 bases from J, leaving 13 bases between. Germline CDR1 SGHNT, CDR2 YENEEA. The CDR3 region has the DNA TGTGCCAGCAGCTTAGGTGTGGTGGAGAGCACCGGGGAGCTGTTTTTT. Amino acids: CASSLGVVESTGELFF.

DNA of the CDR3: TGTGCCAGCAGCCAAGCTGGACTAGCGGCCCTCACAGATACGCAGTATTTT. Amino acid sequence: CASSQAGLAALTDTQYF. The V call is TRBV4-2, the J call TRBJ2-3; TRBD2 matches at 10 bases. The CDR3 runs to 17 residues. CDR1 and CDR2 from the germline V gene are LGHNA and YNFKEQ. The J segment lost 2 bases and the V segment lost 1 base, leaving 6 bases of the junction unmatched.

This clone was observed a single time. The J gene is TRBJ2-5, the V gene TRBV9, with 8 bases aligning to TRBD2. Germline CDR1 and CDR2: SGDLS and YYNGEE. The trim removed 0 bases at V and 5 bases at J, leaving 3 bases unmatched. CDR3 length: 14 amino acids. The CDR3 spells CASSVGGGLETQYF. The CDR3, as DNA: TGTGCCAGCAGCGTAGGCGGGGGGCTCGAGACCCAGTACTTC.

This chain links TRBV6-5 with TRBJ2-6; D remains ambiguous. Germline V gene lookup returns CDR1 MNHEY and CDR2 SVGAGI. The ends were cut back, 8 bases at V and 0 bases at J, with 8 bases in the middle. CDR3 length: 14 residues. CDR3 in DNA: TGTGCCAGCCGACGAGGCTCTGGGGCCAACGTCCTGACTTTC. Protein product: CASRRGSGANVLTF.

The chain employs TRBV5-1 and TRBJ1-4; maybe TRBD1 (6 bases). Germline CDR1 is SGHRS and CDR2 is YFSETQ. CDR3 length: 16 residues. V was pared by 4 bases and J by 3 bases, with 16 bases between. CDR3 DNA sequence: TGCGCCAGCAGCAACGCACTACAGGGTCCTAATGAAAAACTGTTTTTT. This gives the protein CASSNALQGPNEKLFF.

This sequence joins TRBV7-9 and TRBJ1-2; no clear D gene. Germline assignment: CDR1 SEHNR and CDR2 FQNEAQ (reference sequence). V was cut by 1 base and J by 8 bases, with 5 bases left in between. This CDR3 spans 11 amino acids. The chain's CDR3 is CASSLVEGYTF. The CDR3 bases are TGTGCCAGCAGCTTAGTGGAGGGCTACACCTTC.

The chain joins TRBV19 to TRBJ1-2; D gene ambiguous. The ends were cut back, 8 bases at V and 5 bases at J, with 15 bases in the middle. The CDR3 is made up of 13 amino acids. Germline-derived CDR1 and CDR2 are LNHDA and SQIVND (reference sequence). The CDR3 DNA reads as TGTGCCAGTCGCCTCAAACAGAGATATGGCTACACCTTC. Protein product: CASRLKQRYGYTF.

This clone was seen just once. The chain carries TRBV7-2 and TRBJ2-3; 7 nucleotides agree with TRBD2. The J segment lost 10 bases and the V segment lost 4 bases, leaving 8 bases of the junction unmatched. The germline CDR1 and CDR2 sequences are SGHTA and FQGNSA. This CDR3 comprises 13 residues. Here the CDR3 reads CASSSTGAGSQYF. The CDR3 DNA sequence: TGTGCCAGCAGCTCCACCGGAGCGGGATCGCAGTATTTT.

This chain links TRBV4-1 with TRBJ2-3; 11 nucleotides align to TRBD2. The germline CDR1 and CDR2 sequences are MGHRA and YSYEKL. This CDR3 region has 16 residues. V was clipped by 0 bases and J by 4 bases; unmatched bases: 3. The CDR3 loop is CASSQDSGGAPDTQYF. Written as DNA, the CDR3 is TGCGCCAGCAGCCAAGATAGCGGGGGGGCCCCAGATACGCAGTATTTT.

Only a few counts were recorded for this clone. This chain links TRBV2 with TRBJ1-1; D is ambiguous. Germline CDR1 SNHLY, CDR2 FYNNEI. The CDR3 has 15 amino acids. V lost 6 bases and J lost 0, with 14 bases in between. The CDR3 spells CASRASGGMNTEAFF. The CDR3 nucleotides are TGTGCCAGCAGGGCCTCGGGAGGCATGAACACTGAAGCTTTCTTT.

A single count supports this clone. The junction departs from the called germline gene at one end, perhaps through a read error. The chain recombines TRBV10-3 with TRBJ2-3, with a possible D match to TRBD2 (5 bases). The CDR3 length is 12 residues. The germline V gene encodes CDR1 ENHRY and CDR2 SYGVKD. The CDR3 reads CAISDLLAREDF. CDR3 in DNA: TGTGCCATCAGTGACCTGCTAGCCCGGGAAGATTTT.

CDR3 in DNA: TGTGCCAGCAGCTTACTAGGCGGGGCAGATACGCAGTATTTT. Protein product: CASSLLGGADTQYF. The rearrangement links TRBV5-8 to TRBJ2-3; perhaps TRBD2 as D (6 bases). The CDR3 runs to 14 residues. Trimming took 2 bases from V and 4 from J, leaving 11 bases between them. The V gene's germline CDR1 is SGHTS and CDR2 YDEGEE.